This TCR beta chain was found in a study of monozygotic twins with inflammatory bowel disease (dated by TCRdb to about 2019). For the wider study: The complete study included around 30 monozygotic twin pairs: 19 IBD-discordant Danish pairs and nine German pairs, of which four were IBD-concordant and five were IBD-discordant. Within discordant pairs, disease-associated traits were sought mainly by comparing IBD patients with their genetically identical healthy co-twins. Each individual had, on average, about 151 000 unique TCRalpha sequences and 181 000 unique TCRbeta sequences available for analysis. The study at large found these results: Repertoire similarity did not differ between concordant and discordant twins, possibly due to limited statistical power. Compared with healthy twins, IBD patients had fewer clonotypes in common with other individuals, a difference most pronounced in patients showing signs of disease activity. No single strong signal or clonotype linked to IBD turned up in the results, so the idea that one exists was not supported. Because patients received different immunosuppressive treatments, the repertoires may have picked up extra background noise and variability between individuals. Measured by the inverse Simpson index, TCRbeta repertoire diversity was lower in IBD patients than in their healthy co-twins. The analysis was unable to tell different T cell subtypes apart.

On this clonotype itself: What antigen it recognizes has not been identified.

CDR1 MGHRA and CDR2 YSYEKL are derived from the germline V gene. The CDR3 sequence holds 16 residues, the cysteine and phenylalanine included. Nucleotide data are not available. The library was prepared using 5' RACE. Each TCR library was prepared from about 3.5 ug of total RNA. For each sample, cDNA synthesis with SMARTScribe reverse transcriptase was split into eight separate reactions. Unique molecular identifiers containing a 6-nucleotide sample barcode were introduced through template switching during cDNA synthesis. Two nested PCRs of about 15 and 9 cycles amplified the TCRalpha and TCRbeta cDNA, and bead purification followed each PCR. Before amplification, the cDNA was treated with uracil DNA-glycosylase and purified using the QIAquick PCR purification kit. The second PCR was the step at which Illumina TruSeq-compatible adapters and sample-specific barcodes were added. TapeStation and Qubit were used to check library quality and concentration, and 5 to 5.5 ng of each library was pooled. Pooled libraries were sequenced on an Illumina HiSeq2500 single-index Rapid Run with 2 x 100 bp reads and custom sequencing primers. The authors processed their data as follows. MiGEC version 1.2.6 was used for UMI-based consensus assembly to correct PCR and sequencing errors. MiXCR version 2.1.1 handled V(D)J alignment, clonotype assembly and CDR3 extraction. Gene usage, clonotype sharing and MAIT/NKT TCR abundance were normalised by analysing the top 1000, 10 000 and 20 000 clonotypes per sample. Diversity was computed as the inverse Simpson index with the vegan R package after downsampling to 27 000 UMIs. Paired Mann-Whitney U tests were applied to discordant twin pairs, and Benjamini-Hochberg correction was used for multiple testing. TCRdb reprocessed the public reads and reports one entry per CDR3 protein sequence, without DNA. These V and J calls are TCRdb output, not the study's own analysis. The sample table holds about 160,000 distinct CDR3 sequences. The top ten clones comprise 2.4% of the sample.

A roughly 2.4 ml peripheral blood sample was drawn into PAXgene tubes per donor and stored at -80°C. Without T cell sorting, total RNA was isolated from whole blood using the PAXgene blood miRNA kit on an automated QIAcube. Peripheral blood from monozygotic twin pairs who were concordant or discordant for inflammatory bowel disease underwent deep TCRalpha and TCRbeta repertoire profiling using unique molecular barcoding. Smoking habits were recorded for all twin pairs, and each individual was classified as a current, former or never smoker. The V and J genes are TRBV4-1 and TRBJ2-2; checking the TCRdb D call of TRBD1 is not possible without DNA. Specimen: blood. The clonotype comes from a human donor with ulcerative colitis or Crohn's disease, or a healthy co-twin of an affected twin (not recorded which). The CDR3 is CASSPFTTGGVGELFF.